The clone carrying this TCR beta chain showed up just a few times. Its antigen is unknown. These data are taken from a study of beta chain features in type 1 diabetes. General study findings and limits: Healthy donors had naive, central memory and Treg TCRB repertoires that appeared less similar than those seen among patients.

The CDR3 contains 16 residues. The germline gives CDR1 SGHRS, CDR2 YFSETQ. Losses at the gene ends were 2 bases for V and 4 bases for J; bases not matched to a gene: 7. Averaging approximately 0.11 L, one heparinised blood draw came from each individual donor. Stem cell-like memory, regulatory, central memory and naive CD4+ cells were sorted via CD45RO/CCR7/CD25/CD127/CD95/CD27. Since all of the isolated RNA was reverse transcribed, expressed TCRB transcripts were what got sequenced. About 3.57 million reads per sample were averaged for naive, central memory and regulatory samples. Libraries were prepared by immunoSEQ multiplex PCR; TCRdb keeps only in-frame clonotypes and omits some of them. Of about 360,000 clones in the sample, 10% to 15% were seen once.

The V call is TRBV5-1, the J call TRBJ2-2, with 8 bases matching TRBD1. The sequence derives from a man aged 18 to 29 in good health. Sequenced sample: naive CD4+ T cells from blood. In DNA, the CDR3 is TGCGCCAGCAGCTTATACGGACAGGGAGGCACCGGGGAGCTGTTTTTT. This encodes CASSLYGQGGTGELFF.